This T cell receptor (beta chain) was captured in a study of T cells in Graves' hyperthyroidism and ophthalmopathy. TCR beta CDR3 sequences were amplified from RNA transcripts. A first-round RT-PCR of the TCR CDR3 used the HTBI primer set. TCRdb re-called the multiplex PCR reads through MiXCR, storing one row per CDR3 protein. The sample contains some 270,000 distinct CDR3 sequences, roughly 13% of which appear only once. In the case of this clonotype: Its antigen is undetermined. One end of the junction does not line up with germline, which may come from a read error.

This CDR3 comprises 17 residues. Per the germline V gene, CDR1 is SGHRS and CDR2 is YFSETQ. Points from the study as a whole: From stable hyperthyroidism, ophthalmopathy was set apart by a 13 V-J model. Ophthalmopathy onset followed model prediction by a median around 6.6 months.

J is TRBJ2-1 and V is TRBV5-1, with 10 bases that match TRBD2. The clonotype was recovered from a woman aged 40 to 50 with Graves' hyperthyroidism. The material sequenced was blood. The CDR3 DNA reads TGCGCCAGCAGCTACACACTAGCGGGAAGCTCCTACAATGAGCAGCTCTTC. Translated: CASSYTLAGSSYNEQLF.